These 27 T cell receptor beta chains were sequenced from one sample in a study of shared clonotypes between healthy human individuals. In the naive CD8 group, cells lacked CD45RO and were positively selected for CCR7, so terminally differentiated effector memory CD45RA+ cells were left out. Data came from immunoSEQ multiplex PCR; TCRdb stores just in-frame clones and leaves some out. The sample lists about 580,000 clones, 98% occurring once. The sample consisted of naive CD8+ T cells sorted from blood. The origin of the receptors is a man aged 25-40 years in good health.

CDR3 sequence (DNA): TGTGCCAGCAGCTGGGGACTAGCGGGAGGAAATACGCAGTATTTT. Translating it yields CASSWGLAGGNTQYF. The chain combines TRBV7-8 with TRBJ2-3; 15 nucleotides line up with TRBD2. The V segment lost 4 bases and the J segment 7 bases; nucleotides outside the gene matches: 3. This CDR3 comprises 15 residues. Germline V lookup: CDR1 SGHVS, CDR2 FQNEAQ.

This clone was detected once. The chain recombines TRBV5-1 with TRBJ1-3; no clear D. The germline V and J ends were trimmed by 7 bases and 1 base, with 21 bases remaining between them. Germline values: CDR1 SGHRS, CDR2 YFSETQ. The CDR3 spans 17 residues. CDR3 sequence reads: CASRSGSERLSGNTIYF. The DNA of the CDR3 is TGCGCCAGCCGCTCGGGATCGGAGCGACTTTCTGGAAACACCATATATTTT.

This chain joins TRBV6-1 and TRBJ2-7; 11 positions match TRBD2. V lost 4 bases, J lost 4 bases, and 3 bases stayed unmatched. CDR3 size: 14 residues. Germline lookup yields CDR1 MNHNS and CDR2 SASEGT. The CDR3 DNA is TGTGCCAGCAGTGTAGCGGGAGGGCCTTACGAGCAGTACTTC. Translated, it gives CASSVAGGPYEQYF.

The chain has TRBV7-6 and TRBJ1-1; D call uncertain. Germline-derived CDR1 and CDR2 are SGHVS and FNYEAQ. The V gene lost 5 bases and the J gene lost 0 bases, with 16 bases spanning the gap. CDR3 size: 16 residues. The CDR3: CASSPRGTSLNTEAFF. The DNA of the CDR3 is TGTGCCAGCAGCCCCCGCGGAACATCCCTGAACACTGAAGCTTTCTTT. The entire variable domain, with the rest obtained from reference TRBV7-6 and TRBJ1-1, is as follows: GAGVSQSPRYKVTKRGQDVALRCDPISGHVSLYWYRQALGQGPEFLTYFNYEAQQDKSGLPNDRFSAERPEGSISTLTIQRTEQRDSAMYRCASSPRGTSLNTEAFFGQGTRLTVV.

This chain connects TRBV2 to TRBJ2-2; the D call may be TRBD1 or TRBD2 (5 bases each). Looked up from germline, CDR1 is SNHLY and CDR2 is FYNNEI. V lost 3 bases to trimming and J lost 1 base, with 21 bases between them. The CDR3 spans 19 residues. The CDR3 spells CASSDRLLGTLKNTGELFF. Here the CDR3 DNA reads TGTGCCAGCAGTGATCGGTTATTAGGGACCTTGAAGAACACCGGGGAGCTGTTTTTT. Looking up the rest from reference TRBV2 and TRBJ2-2 gives the full variable domain: EPEVTQTPSHQVTQMGQEVILRCVPISNHLYFYWYRQILGQKVEFLVSFYNNEISEKSEIFDDQFSVERPDGSNFTLKIRSTKLEDSAMYFCASSDRLLGTLKNTGELFFGEGSRLTVL.

This rearrangement joins TRBV6-5 to TRBJ2-1; D perhaps matches TRBD1 (5 bases). Trimming took 4 bases from V and 6 from J, leaving 10 bases between them. The CDR3 contains 13 residues. CDR1 and CDR2 from the germline V gene are MNHEY and SVGAGI. The CDR3 DNA follows: TGTGCCAGCAGTTGGCAGGGTTTCAATGAGCAGTTCTTC. Translation gives CASSWQGFNEQFF.

As for this clone: The same CDR3 arises from other DNA sequences in this sample as well. V gene TRBV29-1 combines with J gene TRBJ2-1; TRBD2 aligns across 9 bases. Germline V gene data show CDR1 as SQVTM and CDR2 as ANQGSEA. Losses at the gene ends were 1 base for V and 0 bases for J; bases not matched to a gene: 4. The CDR3 spans 16 residues. Here the CDR3 DNA reads TGCAGCGTTGAAGGGGGTAGCGGGAGCTCCTACAATGAGCAGTTCTTC. This gives the protein CSVEGGSGSSYNEQFF.

The V gene is TRBV14, the J gene TRBJ2-3; the D gene is possibly TRBD1 (6 bases). Germline V CDR1 and CDR2: SGHDN, FVKESK. The CDR3 is 15 residues long. Between the trimmed V and J ends, which lost 3 bases and 3 bases, there was a span of 13 bases. Written as DNA, the CDR3 is TGTGCCAGCAGCCATTTAGGGGGAGTAACAGATACGCAGTATTTT. Translating it yields CASSHLGGVTDTQYF.

Written as DNA, the CDR3 is TGTGCCAGCAGCTTGACGTTACACCCTGAGGAGCAGTACTTC. Amino acids: CASSLTLHPEEQYF. The chain employs TRBV7-9 and TRBJ2-7, with no clear D. The CDR3 is 14 amino acids. Germline-derived CDR1 and CDR2 are SEHNR and FQNEAQ (reference sequence). V lost 3 bases to trimming and J lost 7 bases, with 16 bases between them. The full variable domain, its missing parts supplied by reference TRBV7-9 and TRBJ2-7, is DTGVSQNPRHKITKRGQNVTFRCDPISEHNRLYWYRQTLGQGPEFLTYFQNEAQLEKSRLLSDRFSAERPKGSFSTLEIQRTEQGDSAMYLCASSLTLHPEEQYFGPGTRLTVT.

This chain links TRBV27 with TRBJ2-7; TRBD2 matches 8 bases. Germline V gene sequence: CDR1 MNHEY, CDR2 SMNVEV (reference sequence). The CDR3 loop spans 14 amino acids. V lost 7 bases and J lost 6; bases outside the gene matches: 11. CDR3 nucleotides: TGTGCCAGCAAAACCCTAAGCGGGAGTGTCGAGCAGTACTTC. Protein product: CASKTLSGSVEQYF.

The chain links TRBV4-3 to TRBJ2-5; D is undetermined. The CDR3 runs to 14 residues. Looked up from germline, CDR1 is LGHNA and CDR2 is YSLEER. V lost 0 bases, J lost 2 bases, and 7 bases lay in between. DNA for the CDR3: TGCGCCAGCAGCCAAGACATTACACAAGAGACCCAGTACTTC. It codes for CASSQDITQETQYF.

This clone has only one observation. It may be a read error: a sequence one base away is much more abundant. The chain has TRBV28 and TRBJ1-1; D unresolved. The CDR3 length is 12 residues. Germline CDR1 MDHEN, CDR2 SYDVKM. With 4 bases removed from V and 3 bases from J, the gap between germline ends came to 6 bases. Here the CDR3 reads CASSYSDTEAFF. Written as DNA, the CDR3 is TGTGCCAGCAGTTACTCGGACACTGAAGCTTTCTTT.

The DNA for the CDR3 is TGTGCCAGCAGTGAAACTAGTGGCCACGAGCAGTACTTC. It translates to CASSETSGHEQYF. The chain is built from TRBV6-1 and TRBJ2-7; D is possibly TRBD2 (5 bases). The CDR3 is 13 residues long. Trimming shortened V by 2 bases and J by 5 bases, and 10 bases separated the two germline ends. Per germline, CDR1 MNHNS and CDR2 SASEGT.

This CDR3 reads CASILSPNVYNEQFF. The CDR3 DNA is TGTGCCAGCATCCTATCACCGAACGTCTACAATGAGCAGTTCTTC. The chain is built from TRBV27 and TRBJ2-1; D gene uncertain. Germline CDR1 and CDR2: MNHEY and SMNVEV (reference sequence). The CDR3 totals 15 residues. Trimming shortened V by 7 bases and J by 3 bases, and 16 bases separated the two germline ends.

The CDR3 loop reads CATSGTSAYNEQFF. The CDR3 DNA is TGTGCCACCTCCGGGACTAGCGCTTACAATGAGCAGTTCTTC. The gene calls are TRBV6-1 and TRBJ2-1; 10 bases fit TRBD2. With 10 bases clipped from V and 4 bases from J, the junction kept 7 bases outside the gene matches. Germline V lookup: CDR1 MNHNS, CDR2 SASEGT. This CDR3 has 14 residues.

This rearrangement joins TRBV21-1 to TRBJ2-7; the DNA was not compared with TRBD2, the D call given in the table. TRBV21-1 is a pseudogene. CDR3 size: 14 residues. The CDR3 nucleotides are TGTGCCACCCGACTAGCGGAAGAGTCCTACGAGCAGTACTTC. It encodes CATRLAEESYEQYF.

The rearrangement uses TRBV4-2 and TRBJ1-2; D is unresolved. V shed 4 bases and J shed 0 bases, with 15 bases lying between them. The length of the CDR3 is 16 residues. Germline V gives CDR1 LGHNA, CDR2 YNFKEQ. CDR3 residues: CASSRNNDMPNYGYTF. CDR3 in DNA: TGTGCCAGCAGCCGAAACAACGACATGCCTAACTATGGCTACACCTTC.

The chain links TRBV10-3 to TRBJ2-7; D might be TRBD2 (6 bases). The ends were cut back, 3 bases at V and 3 bases at J, with 12 bases in the middle. CDR3 length: 14 residues. Germline loops: CDR1 ENHRY, CDR2 SYGVKD. CDR3 sequence reads: CAISDGRAYYEQYF. The CDR3 nucleotides are TGTGCCATCAGTGACGGGAGAGCCTACTACGAGCAGTACTTC.

The chain combines TRBV6-1 with TRBJ2-7; D not resolved. The CDR3 is made up of 14 amino acids. V dropped 6 bases and J dropped 3 bases, with 15 bases sitting between them. The V gene's germline CDR1 is MNHNS and CDR2 SASEGT. Here the CDR3 reads CASSQRNAFYEQYF. Here the CDR3 DNA reads TGTGCCAGCAGCCAGCGCAACGCTTTCTACGAGCAGTACTTC.

This clone has a single count. The rearrangement uses TRBV9 and TRBJ2-1, with 13 positions matching TRBD2. The CDR3 runs to 15 residues. CDR1 SGDLS and CDR2 YYNGEE come from the germline V gene. The J segment lost 6 bases and the V segment lost 3 bases, leaving 3 bases of the junction unmatched. The CDR3 sequence: CASSAWTSGSNEQFF. The CDR3 DNA sequence: TGTGCCAGCAGCGCCTGGACTAGCGGGAGCAATGAGCAGTTCTTC.

The chain links TRBV29-1 to TRBJ2-3; TRBD2 might be the D (5 bases). Between the trimmed V and J ends, which lost 0 bases and 1 base, there was a span of 17 bases. Germline V gives CDR1 SQVTM, CDR2 ANQGSEA. The CDR3 has 17 residues. The CDR3 loop reads CSVEDLLAEIGTDTQYF. For the CDR3, the DNA is TGCAGCGTTGAAGATCTCCTAGCAGAGATCGGCACAGATACGCAGTATTTT.

The CDR3 loop reads CASRSVVEGELFF. CDR3 DNA sequence: TGTGCCAGCAGAAGCGTGGTGGAGGGGGAGCTGTTTTTT. The chain couples TRBV5-4 to TRBJ2-2; D not resolved. Trimming cost V 5 bases and J 8 bases, with 13 bases left between them. Germline values: CDR1 SGHNT, CDR2 YYREEE (reference sequence). The CDR3 is made up of 13 amino acids.

CDR3 sequence: CASSLDMPGHYEQYF. CDR3 coding DNA: TGTGCCAGCAGCTTAGATATGCCGGGACACTACGAGCAGTACTTC. The rearrangement joins TRBV7-2 to TRBJ2-7; D is possibly TRBD1 (6 bases). The V and J ends lost 1 base and 3 bases respectively, with 13 bases between them. This CDR3 has 15 residues. The germline gives CDR1 SGHTA, CDR2 FQGNSA.

This chain links TRBV5-1 with TRBJ2-1, with D tentatively TRBD2 (5 bases). CDR1 is SGHRS, CDR2 YFSETQ, per germline. V shed 2 bases and J shed 8 bases, with 17 bases lying between them. The CDR3 is 15 amino acids. The CDR3 coding sequence is TGCGCCAGCAGCTTCCTCGGACGGGGAATAGATGAGCAGTTCTTC. It encodes CASSFLGRGIDEQFF. Full variable domain (missing parts from reference TRBV5-1 and TRBJ2-1): KAGVTQTPRYLIKTRGQQVTLSCSPISGHRSVSWYQQTPGQGLQFLFEYFSETQRNKGNFPGRFSGRQFSNSRSEMNVSTLELGDSALYLCASSFLGRGIDEQFFGPGTRLTVL.

The rearrangement uses TRBV19 and TRBJ2-7; 9 nucleotides agree with TRBD2. The CDR3 loop spans 14 amino acids. V shed 5 bases and J 3 bases; nucleotides not matched to a gene: 5. Germline CDR1 LNHDA, CDR2 SQIVND (reference sequence). The CDR3 DNA reads TGTGCCAGTAGTTCGGCGGGAGGGGGCTACGAGCAGTACTTC. Its translation is CASSSAGGGYEQYF.

DNA of the CDR3: TGTGCCTCCCACCCATTGGGGAATCCCATTTACGAGCAGTACTTC. Translated: CASHPLGNPIYEQYF. The genes are TRBV28 and TRBJ2-7; no clear D. This CDR3 region has 15 residues. Trimming took 11 bases from V and 4 from J, leaving 24 bases between them. CDR1 is MDHEN, CDR2 SYDVKM, per germline.

This chain uses TRBV11-2 with TRBJ2-7; 7 bases map to TRBD1. CDR1 is SGHAT, CDR2 FQNNGV, per germline. The junction had 7 bases not matched to a gene; V was cut back by 2 bases and J by 3 bases. The CDR3 runs to 15 residues. The CDR3 loop reads CASSLQWDSRYEQYF. Here the CDR3 DNA reads TGTGCCAGCAGCTTACAGTGGGACAGCCGCTACGAGCAGTACTTC.